The 30 T cell receptor beta chains reported below all come from one sample, sequenced in a study of OX40 agonist ivuxolimab in advanced cancers. Data came from immunoSEQ multiplex PCR; TCRdb stores just in-frame clones and leaves some out. The table records tens of thousands of clones, roughly 84% of them present only once. The sequences come from CD4+ or CD8+ T cells sorted from blood, collected in a trial of the OX40 agonist ivuxolimab. The receptors derive from an adult with an advanced solid tumor such as melanoma, head and neck, liver or kidney cancer.

The rearrangement joins TRBV5-1 to TRBJ1-4; 7 nucleotides align to TRBD1. CDR1 is SGHRS and CDR2 is YFSETQ in the germline V gene. Trimming removed 3 bases from V and 7 bases from J; junction bases left unmatched: 6. The CDR3 is 14 residues long. The CDR3 DNA is TGCGCCAGCAGCTCCGGGACAGAGCCTGAAAAACTGTTTTTT. Its translation is CASSSGTEPEKLFF.

Turning to this clone: One end of the junction is discordant with germline, which a read error may explain. The chain combines TRBV2 with TRBJ2-7; 12 bases align to TRBD2. The CDR3 totals 14 residues. Germline V gene lookup returns CDR1 SNHLY and CDR2 FYNNEI. CDR3 protein: CASRTSGSSDEQYF. DNA of the CDR3: TGTGCCAGCAGGACTAGCGGGAGCTCCGACGAGCAGTACTTC.

This chain joins TRBV28 and TRBJ1-2; D remains ambiguous. V dropped 6 bases and J dropped 0 bases, with 11 bases sitting between them. Germline V lookup: CDR1 MDHEN, CDR2 SYDVKM. The length of the CDR3 is 14 residues. The CDR3 protein is CASSPGGTNYGYTF. The DNA for the CDR3 is TGTGCCAGCAGCCCCGGCGGAACTAACTATGGCTACACCTTC.

This chain joins TRBV2 and TRBJ2-7; perhaps TRBD1 as D (5 bases). Per the germline V gene, CDR1 is SNHLY and CDR2 is FYNNEI. Trimming left V 6 bases short and J 0 bases short, with 9 bases between. The CDR3 consists of 13 residues. This chain's CDR3 is CASSRAPSYEQYF. In nucleotides, the CDR3 is TGTGCCAGCAGCAGGGCTCCCTCCTACGAGCAGTACTTC.

This clone appeared a few times. The chain couples TRBV6-1 to TRBJ1-6; 8 positions agree with TRBD1. The ends lost 4 bases at V and 10 bases at J; junction bases unmatched: 6. Germline V CDR1 and CDR2: MNHNS, SASEGT. CDR3 length: 14 residues. CDR3 protein: CASSVGQGGSPLHF. In DNA, the CDR3 is TGTGCCAGCAGTGTTGGACAGGGAGGATCACCCCTCCACTTT.

This chain uses TRBV5-6 with TRBJ2-6; D is unclear. This CDR3 spans 15 amino acids. The ends were cut back, 1 base at V and 0 bases at J, with 5 bases in the middle. CDR1 and CDR2 from the germline V gene are SGHDT and YYEEEE. The CDR3 sequence: CASSLRLSGANVLTF. The CDR3, as DNA: TGTGCCAGCAGCTTGCGACTCTCTGGGGCCAACGTCCTGACTTTC. The full variable domain, with the rest looked up from reference TRBV5-6 and TRBJ2-6, is DAGVTQSPTHLIKTRGQQVTLRCSPKSGHDTVSWYQQALGQGPQFIFQYYEEEERQRGNFPDRFSGHQFPNYSSELNVNALLLGDSALYLCASSLRLSGANVLTFGAGSRLTVL.

V and J are TRBV7-2 and TRBJ2-1; 9 positions match TRBD2. CDR3 length equals 15 residues. Per germline, CDR1 SGHTA and CDR2 FQGNSA. V gave up 2 bases and J gave up 4 bases; unmatched junction bases: 3. CDR3 region: CASSLMTSGYNEQFF. The CDR3 DNA sequence: TGTGCCAGCAGCTTAATGACTAGCGGTTACAATGAGCAGTTCTTC.

The chain recombines TRBV2 with TRBJ2-7; D gene unclear. Germline V gene lookup returns CDR1 SNHLY and CDR2 FYNNEI. V was clipped by 4 bases and J by 4 bases, with 8 bases between them. CDR3 length: 12 amino acids. For the CDR3, the DNA is TGTGCCAGCAGTGGACGAGATTACGAGCAGTACGTC. This codes for CASSGRDYEQYV.

The chain combines TRBV18 with TRBJ1-2; 9 bases align to TRBD1. CDR3 length: 17 residues. V lost 3 bases, J lost 4 bases, and 12 bases stayed unmatched. The germline V gene has CDR1 KGHSH and CDR2 LQKENI. The CDR3 spells CASSPGQGFAMSYGYTF. The CDR3 DNA sequence: TGTGCCAGCTCACCGGGACAGGGATTCGCTATGAGCTATGGCTACACCTTC.

The chain has TRBV6-5 and TRBJ2-7; 7 bases are shared with TRBD1. The CDR3 is made up of 13 amino acids. Germline V gives CDR1 MNHEY, CDR2 SVGAGI. The V gene end was trimmed by 5 bases and the J gene end by 9 bases; junction bases not matched to a gene: 10. The CDR3 reads CASSADNRGRQYV. DNA for the CDR3: TGTGCCAGCAGTGCAGATAACAGGGGCAGGCAGTACGTC.

This chain connects TRBV15 to TRBJ2-7; D is possibly TRBD2 (5 bases). This CDR3 spans 14 amino acids. CDR1 LNHNV and CDR2 YYDKDF come from the germline V gene (reference sequence). The V and J ends lost 1 base and 3 bases respectively, with 10 bases between them. The CDR3 reads CATSRAIEGYEQYF. DNA for the CDR3: TGTGCCACCAGCAGAGCGATTGAGGGCTACGAGCAGTACTTC.

The chain employs TRBV21-1 and TRBJ2-1; the D call of TRBD1 is as the table states it, not checked on the DNA. TRBV21-1 is classified as a pseudogene. This CDR3 has 15 amino acids. The CDR3 DNA reads as TGTGCCAGCAGGCGAACAGGGTCGTTCTACAATGAGCAGTTCTTC. Its translation: CASRRTGSFYNEQFF.

The chain is built from TRBV6-6 and TRBJ1-2; D not resolved. V was pared by 0 bases and J by 0 bases, with 5 bases between. Germline lookup yields CDR1 MNHNY and CDR2 SVGAGI (reference sequence). The CDR3 loop spans 14 amino acids. The CDR3 sequence is CASSYSDANYGYTF. The CDR3 DNA reads as TGTGCCAGCAGTTACTCGGACGCTAACTATGGCTACACCTTC.

The chain employs TRBV29-1 and TRBJ1-2; no clear D gene. V lost 0 bases, J lost 5 bases, and 10 bases lay in between. The CDR3 consists of 13 residues. Germline CDR1 and CDR2: SQVTM and ANQGSEA. CDR3 protein: CSVEETGAYGYTF. The CDR3 nucleotides are TGCAGCGTTGAAGAGACCGGCGCTTATGGCTACACCTTC.

Details on this clone: One end of the junction varies from germline; a read error may be responsible. The CDR3 spells CASSVDNKSPLHF. The CDR3 DNA reads TGTGCCAGCAGCGTAGACAATAAATCACCCCTCCACTTT. The chain combines TRBV9 with TRBJ1-6; unclear D gene. Germline V lookup: CDR1 SGDLS, CDR2 YYNGEE. This CDR3 spans 13 amino acids.

The genes are TRBV5-5 and TRBJ1-1; D is possibly TRBD1 (6 bases). Per the germline V gene, CDR1 is SGHKS and CDR2 is YYEKEE (reference sequence). The CDR3 covers 11 residues. The ends were cut back, 2 bases at V and 7 bases at J, with 6 bases in the middle. The CDR3: CASSLQGEAFF. The CDR3 DNA reads as TGTGCCAGCAGCTTACAGGGTGAAGCTTTCTTT.

The V and J genes are TRBV2 and TRBJ1-4, with 8 bases aligning to TRBD1. The germline gives CDR1 SNHLY, CDR2 FYNNEI. The J segment lost 0 bases and the V segment lost 6 bases, leaving 6 bases of the junction unmatched. The CDR3 contains 16 residues. The chain's CDR3 is CASRRDRTATNEKLFF. The CDR3 DNA is TGTGCCAGCAGACGGGACAGGACTGCAACTAATGAAAAACTGTTTTTT.

This sequence joins TRBV9 and TRBJ2-2; 13 bases fit TRBD2. V lost 3 bases, J lost 5 bases, and 10 bases stayed unmatched. Per the germline V gene, CDR1 is SGDLS and CDR2 is YYNGEE. This CDR3 spans 18 amino acids. The CDR3 DNA is TGTGCCAGCAGCGATAGGACTAGCGGGAGCGTGTTAACCGGGGAGCTGTTTTTT. It is translated as CASSDRTSGSVLTGELFF.

This chain links TRBV9 with TRBJ2-2; D is unclear. The V gene lost 0 bases and the J gene lost 2 bases, with 5 bases spanning the gap. CDR3 length: 14 amino acids. Germline V lookup: CDR1 SGDLS, CDR2 YYNGEE. The CDR3 is CASSVVSNTGELFF. Written as DNA, the CDR3 is TGTGCCAGCAGCGTAGTCAGTAACACCGGGGAGCTGTTTTTT.

In this sample, this clone turned up once. The rearrangement joins TRBV6-5 to TRBJ2-3, with D possibly called TRBD1 or TRBD2 (6 bases each). CDR1 is MNHEY, CDR2 SVGAGI, per germline. Trimming shortened V by 6 bases and J by 2 bases, and 15 bases separated the two germline ends. CDR3 length: 15 amino acids. The CDR3 bases are TGTGCCAGCAGGCGGGGACACACTTTCACAGATACGCAGTATTTT. The encoded protein is CASRRGHTFTDTQYF.

The chain links TRBV29-1 to TRBJ1-2; no clear D. The V and J ends lost 5 bases and 3 bases respectively, with 13 bases between them. Germline CDR1 SQVTM, CDR2 ANQGSEA. There are 13 residues in the CDR3. CDR3 in DNA: TGCAGCGTTTATCAATTGGGGTACTATGGCTACACCTTC. Amino acids: CSVYQLGYYGYTF.

The genes are TRBV5-1 and TRBJ2-7; 11 nucleotides agree with TRBD1. V was pared by 4 bases and J by 6 bases, with 3 bases of the junction left unmatched. There are 13 residues in the CDR3. Germline CDR1 and CDR2: SGHRS and YFSETQ. The CDR3 DNA sequence: TGCGCCAGCAGCGTGGGGACAGGGGGCGAGCAGTACGTC. It encodes CASSVGTGGEQYV.

On this clone itself: At the DNA level, this CDR3 is encoded by other sequences in the same sample as well. V is TRBV28 and J is TRBJ2-5, with D maybe TRBD1 (5 bases). Germline V lookup: CDR1 MDHEN, CDR2 SYDVKM. With 4 bases removed from V and 3 bases from J, the gap between germline ends came to 6 bases. The CDR3 spans 12 residues. The CDR3 region has the DNA TGTGCCAGCAGTTCAGGGAAAGAGACCCAGTACTTC. Protein: CASSSGKETQYF. Full variable domain (remainder filled in from reference TRBV28 and TRBJ2-5): DVKVTQSSRYLVKRTGEKVFLECVQDMDHENMFWYRQDPGLGLRLIYFSYDVKMKEKGDIPEGYSVSREKKERFSLILESASTNQTSMYLCASSSGKETQYFGPGTRLLVL.

The rearrangement links TRBV9 to TRBJ2-1; D is ambiguous. CDR1 and CDR2 (germline): SGDLS, YYNGEE. With 4 bases removed from V and 2 bases from J, the gap between germline ends came to 19 bases. The CDR3 runs to 17 residues. DNA for the CDR3: TGTGCCAGCAGCCCACGGAGTGGGCTTATTACCTACAATGAGCAGTTCTTC. Protein: CASSPRSGLITYNEQFF.

The chain carries TRBV10-3 and TRBJ2-2, with a possible D match to TRBD2 (7 bases). Trimming shortened V by 6 bases and J by 3 bases, and 11 bases separated the two germline ends. There are 14 residues in the CDR3. The germline gives CDR1 ENHRY, CDR2 SYGVKD. The CDR3 DNA reads as TGTGCCATCAGACCGGGGGGCGACACCGGGGAGCTGTTTTTT. It encodes CAIRPGGDTGELFF.

The chain uses TRBV28 and TRBJ1-1, with a weak D call TRBD1 (5 bases). Trimming removed 5 bases from V and 4 bases from J, with 14 bases in between. This CDR3 spans 14 amino acids. Germline CDR1 is MDHEN and CDR2 is SYDVKM. CDR3 DNA: TGTGCCAGCAGTCTACAAATGGGGCCCACTGAAGCTTTCTTT. Translated, it gives CASSLQMGPTEAFF. Full variable domain (outside the CDR3, taken from reference TRBV28 and TRBJ1-1): DVKVTQSSRYLVKRTGEKVFLECVQDMDHENMFWYRQDPGLGLRLIYFSYDVKMKEKGDIPEGYSVSREKKERFSLILESASTNQTSMYLCASSLQMGPTEAFFGQGTRLTVV.

The table lists this clone with a count of one. This rearrangement joins TRBV18 to TRBJ2-5, with D possibly called TRBD1 or TRBD2 (5 bases each). This CDR3 has 14 amino acids. Germline V gene data show CDR1 as KGHSH and CDR2 as LQKENI. Trimming pared 6 bases from V and 1 base from J, leaving 12 bases between. Here the CDR3 DNA reads TGTGCCAGCTCTCACACCGGGGCCCAAGAGACCCAGTACTTC. Its protein product is CASSHTGAQETQYF.

The chain has TRBV9 and TRBJ2-3; TRBD2 aligns across 9 bases. Trimming cost V 2 bases and J 2 bases; bases outside gene matches: 3. This CDR3 has 15 residues. The V gene's germline CDR1 is SGDLS and CDR2 YYNGEE. CDR3 region: CASSVGGRDTDTQYF. The CDR3 region has the DNA TGTGCCAGCAGCGTTGGCGGGAGGGACACAGATACGCAGTATTTT.

The rearrangement uses TRBV19 and TRBJ2-7; D may be TRBD2 (6 bases). CDR3 length: 16 residues. The germline gives CDR1 LNHDA, CDR2 SQIVND (reference sequence). With 3 bases removed from V and 7 bases from J, the gap between germline ends came to 22 bases. The CDR3 sequence: CASSMGRGKTFDEQYV. Written as DNA, the CDR3 is TGTGCCAGTAGTATGGGGCGGGGAAAAACCTTCGATGAGCAGTACGTC.

The chain couples TRBV6-5 to TRBJ2-5; D is perhaps TRBD1 (6 bases). The DNA end is a closer match to TRBJ2-7, so the J assignment may be wrong. CDR3 length equals 15 residues. Germline assignment: CDR1 MNHEY and CDR2 SVGAGI. The CDR3 sequence is CASRLSADRRYEQYF. CDR3 DNA: TGTGCCAGCAGGCTAAGCGCGGACAGACGTTACGAGCAGTACTTC.